This T cell receptor beta chain stems from a study of shared clonotypes between healthy human individuals. Findings of the study overall: Sampling covered nothing but blood. Tissue TCR repertoires likely differ from those found in blood.

Clones were sequenced by immunoSEQ multiplex PCR, and TCRdb holds only the in-frame ones, with some missing. This table holds some 470,000 clones, about 82% found once. The CDR3 extends over 15 amino acids. Germline values: CDR1 SGHTA, CDR2 FQGNSA. V lost 4 bases to trimming and J lost 3 bases; unmatched junction nucleotides: 5. Details on this clone: What it recognizes is unknown.

The J gene is TRBJ2-7, the V gene TRBV7-2; 11 nucleotides match TRBD2. The clonotype comes from a woman aged 40 to 50 in good health. Some clones in this sample may be carry-over from other donors' samples. Material: PBMCs. The CDR3 nucleotides read TGTGCCAGCAGCTCCTCTAGCGGGAGGTTCTACGAGCAGTACTTC. Translating gives CASSSSSGRFYEQYF.